This T cell receptor beta chain appears in the sequencing data of a study of T-cell reconstitution after alpha-beta-depleted transplantation in children. This clonotype was recorded at least ten times. Its antigen is unidentified. This CDR3 contains 11 residues. Germline assignment: CDR1 SGHAT and CDR2 FQNNGV. Trimming stripped 1 base from V and 10 bases from J, with 8 bases between. A library of TCRbeta sequences, prepared with unique molecular identifiers, was generated. TCRdb reprocessed the PCR reads via MiXCR and lists one record per CDR3 protein. Of some 440,000 distinct CDR3 sequences in the sample, under 20% were seen once. Study results and caveats: At the one-year point after transplant, T-cell counts and TCRbeta diversity were found to come mostly from T cells that had been newly produced. As was reported, about two months after transplant, alpha-beta T cells came from several hundred expanded graft clones. Surviving recipient T cells and thymic progenitors underlay high day-60 TCRbeta diversity in some patients.

The receptor comes from a boy in the first two years of life who had a stem cell transplant for Wiskott-Aldrich syndrome, so the T cells may come from the graft donor. V gene TRBV11-2 combines with J gene TRBJ2-7; no clear D gene. The sample in question was PBMCs, mostly from graft donor cells, obtained 360 days after TCRalphabeta/CD19-depleted stem cell transplant. The CDR3 spells CASSLGRLQYF. CDR3 bases: TGTGCCAGCAGCTTAGGCAGGCTCCAGTACTTC.